These 19 T cell receptor beta chains originate from one sample sequenced in a study of blood T cells in healthy people across ages (dated by TCRdb to the mid-2010s). The library was made by 5' RACE. Sequenced using an Illumina HiSeq 2500. A second PCR of roughly 6 to 11 cycles was run with a J-beta primer mix and a sample-barcoded 5' primer. TCRdb cleaned the public reads at Q25 with fastp, built clones with MiXCR and kept in-frame beta chains. Rows with one shared CDR3 protein collapse into an entry with the most common genes and DNA. Here the sample has about 750,000 distinct CDR3 sequences; 40% to 65% occur a single time. The top ten clones comprise approximately 40% of the sample. Sequenced input: blood. The receptors were gathered from an elderly man in good health.

The chain's CDR3 is CSVEFRDSYNEQYF. Written as DNA, the CDR3 is TGCAGCGTTGAGTTCCGGGACTCCTACAATGAGCAGTACTTC. The V and J genes are TRBV29-1 and TRBJ2-5; possible D gene TRBD2, 6 bases. Trimming left V 3 bases short and J 11 bases short, with 22 bases between. The CDR3 has 14 amino acids. The germline V gene encodes CDR1 SQVTM and CDR2 ANQGSEA.

This clonotype was seen a few times. V and J are TRBV5-1 and TRBJ2-7; 7 bases fit TRBD2. V shed 0 bases, J shed 6 bases, and the junction held 6 bases outside the gene matches. This CDR3 has 14 residues. Per the germline V gene, CDR1 is SGHRS and CDR2 is YFSETQ. The CDR3 DNA reads as TGCGCCAGCAGCTTGGCCGCGGGAGCTCCCGAGCAGTACTTC. This translates into CASSLAAGAPEQYF.

This clonotype was counted a single time. The chain is built from TRBV7-2 and TRBJ1-5, with D hard to call. Germline CDR1 reads SGHTA; CDR2 reads FQGNSA. Trimming left V 0 bases short and J 6 bases short, with 12 bases between. This CDR3 has 15 residues. CDR3: CASSLARSPSQPQHF. The CDR3 bases are TGTGCCAGCAGCTTAGCACGCTCCCCGTCTCAGCCCCAGCATTTT.

This clonotype was picked up a small number of times. This CDR3 is CSARGLAGTDTQYF. The CDR3 DNA reads as TGCAGTGCTAGAGGGCTAGCGGGCACAGATACGCAGTATTTT. J is TRBJ2-3 and V is TRBV20-1; 7 bases fit TRBD2. Germline V CDR1 and CDR2: DFQATT, SNEGSKA (reference sequence). This CDR3 region has 14 residues. J lost 1 base, V lost 1 base, and 2 bases had no gene match.

This clonotype has a handful of counts. This chain links TRBV5-1 with TRBJ2-1; D might be TRBD1 (5 bases). The germline V and J ends were trimmed by 0 bases and 7 bases, with 11 bases remaining between them. The germline V gene encodes CDR1 SGHRS and CDR2 YFSETQ. This CDR3 is 14 amino acids long. This CDR3 is CASSLDPGSNEQFF. CDR3 sequence (DNA): TGCGCCAGCAGCTTGGATCCAGGGTCTAATGAGCAGTTCTTC.

This sequence joins TRBV5-1 and TRBJ2-7; the D is unclear. Germline V gives CDR1 SGHRS, CDR2 YFSETQ. The V end lost 3 bases, the J end lost 0 bases, and 7 bases lay between the germline ends. The CDR3 is 13 residues long. The CDR3 loop is CASSYAPSYEQYF. CDR3 coding DNA: TGCGCCAGCAGCTATGCACCCTCCTACGAGCAGTACTTC.

V usage is TRBV13 and J usage is TRBJ2-3, with 7 bases lining up with TRBD2. The CDR3 loop spans 14 amino acids. J gave up 14 bases and V 0 bases, and 11 bases lay outside the gene matches. Germline V gives CDR1 PRHDT, CDR2 FYEKMQ (reference sequence). CDR3 sequence: CASSLGLAEPYAYF. DNA for the CDR3: TGTGCCAGCAGCTTAGGCCTAGCGGAGCCATACGCGTATTTT.

The V call is TRBV20-1, the J call TRBJ2-5; D is perhaps TRBD1 or TRBD2 (5 bases each). Germline V gene sequence: CDR1 DFQATT, CDR2 SNEGSKA (reference sequence). The V gene lost 1 base and the J gene lost 11 bases, with 26 bases spanning the gap. The CDR3 covers 16 residues. The DNA for the CDR3 is TGCAGTGCTAGAGTAGGGAGAGGGGTGGGCTACAATGAGCAGTACTTC. This gives the protein CSARVGRGVGYNEQYF.

CDR3 protein: CATSPGLGLFANTGELFF. The CDR3 region has the DNA TGTGCCACCAGTCCGGGACTAGGGCTTTTTGCGAACACCGGGGAGCTGTTTTTT. J is TRBJ2-2 and V is TRBV24-1, with TRBD2 matching 8 bases. Looked up from germline, CDR1 is KGHDR and CDR2 is SFDVKD. This CDR3 comprises 18 residues. With 6 bases clipped from V and 0 bases from J, the junction kept 11 bases outside the gene matches.

This chain joins TRBV28 and TRBJ2-4; D possibly corresponds to TRBD1 (5 bases). CDR1 and CDR2 from the germline V gene are MDHEN and SYDVKM. The CDR3 is made up of 14 amino acids. Trimming pared 10 bases from V and 0 bases from J, leaving 13 bases between. Here the CDR3 reads CANRLQGAKNIQYF. The CDR3 DNA follows: TGTGCCAACAGGCTCCAAGGAGCCAAAAACATTCAGTACTTC.

Points on this clonotype: A junction boundary mismatches the germline segment, possibly from a read error. The V gene is TRBV29-1, the J gene TRBJ2-7; 10 nucleotides agree with TRBD1. Germline V gene lookup returns CDR1 SQVTM and CDR2 ANQGSEA. This CDR3 comprises 14 residues. The CDR3 here is CSVGGRDRGYAQYF. The CDR3 DNA reads TGCAGCGTTGGAGGCCGGGACAGGGGATACGCGCAGTACTTC.

This clonotype came up a few times. J is TRBJ2-3 and V is TRBV6-2 or TRBV6-3; 8 bases align to TRBD2. This CDR3 has 16 amino acids. With 0 bases clipped from V and 3 bases from J, the junction kept 5 bases outside the gene matches. Germline assignment: CDR1 MNHEY and CDR2 SVGEGT. This chain's CDR3 is CASSYSSSGITDTQYF. The CDR3 DNA is TGTGCCAGCAGTTACTCGAGTAGCGGGATAACAGATACGCAGTATTTT.

The chain couples TRBV28 to TRBJ2-3; perhaps TRBD1 as D (6 bases). V lost 5 bases and J 14 bases, leaving 23 bases between the germline ends. Germline values: CDR1 MDHEN, CDR2 SYDVKM. The CDR3 has 14 residues. The CDR3 loop is CASSLGQKHRYAYF. The CDR3 DNA follows: TGTGCCAGCAGTCTAGGACAGAAGCACAGATACGCGTATTTT.

The table lists this clonotype with a few counts. The chain links TRBV6-5 to TRBJ2-5; D remains ambiguous. Trimming removed 0 bases at V and 1 base at J, with 9 bases between. The CDR3 contains 15 residues. The germline gives CDR1 MNHEY, CDR2 SVGAGI. CDR3 in DNA: TGTGCCAGCAGTTACTCCGCGCCGCCCCAAGAGACCCAGTACTTC. Its translation is CASSYSAPPQETQYF.

This clonotype has just a few counts. The chain links TRBV7-3 to TRBJ2-1; TRBD2 might be the D (6 bases). CDR3 length: 13 amino acids. Per the germline V gene, CDR1 is SGHTA and CDR2 is FQGTGA. Deletions cut 3 bases from V and 7 bases from J, with 10 bases between. DNA for the CDR3: TGTGCCAGCAGCTTCGGGCTAGCGAATGAGCAGTTCTTC. Protein sequence: CASSFGLANEQFF.

A word on this clonotype: This may come from a read error, since a much larger clone is one base off. This sequence joins TRBV4-1 and TRBJ2-7; D is possibly TRBD2 (5 bases). This CDR3 is 14 amino acids long. Germline lookup yields CDR1 MGHRA and CDR2 YSYEKL. This CDR3 reads CAGSPSSGPREQYF. The CDR3 DNA reads as TGCGCCGGCAGCCCGTCGAGCGGCCCCCGGGAGCAGTACTTC.

The rearrangement links TRBV7-2 to TRBJ2-5; D remains unclear. Deletions cut 1 base from V and 1 base from J, with 13 bases between. Germline V gene data show CDR1 as SGHTA and CDR2 as FQGNSA. This CDR3 is 16 amino acids long. The CDR3: CASSLGLGIGQETQYF. CDR3 sequence (DNA): TGTGCCAGCAGCTTAGGTTTAGGGATAGGCCAAGAGACCCAGTACTTC.

Notes on this clonotype: A much larger clonotype is one base distant, so this may be a read error. The genes are TRBV5-5 and TRBJ2-3, with 7 bases identical to TRBD1. Germline V gives CDR1 SGHKS, CDR2 YYEKEE (reference sequence). The CDR3 length is 14 residues. V shed 0 bases and J 14 bases; nucleotides not matched to a gene: 12. The DNA for the CDR3 is TGTGCCAGCAGCTTGGAGACAGGGAACGGATACGCGTATTTT. The encoded protein is CASSLETGNGYAYF.

This clonotype was observed a few times. The chain has TRBV12-3 or TRBV12-4 and TRBJ2-7, with D possibly matching TRBD1 (5 bases). The V gene lost 6 bases and the J gene lost 3 bases, with 15 bases spanning the gap. The length of the CDR3 is 14 residues. The CDR3 spells CASSPATAFYEQYF. The CDR3 DNA is TGTGCCAGCAGCCCCGCGACAGCATTCTACGAGCAGTACTTC.